This T cell receptor beta chain is drawn from a study of neurological immune-mediated disorders. This clonotype came up many times. TCRdb passed the 5' RACE reads through MiXCR, listing each CDR3 protein once. The sample has around 55,000 distinct CDR3 sequences; under 5% are singletons. Germline CDR1 reads SGHTA; CDR2 reads FQGTGA. There are 14 residues in the CDR3. Trimming removed 2 bases from V and 2 bases from J, with 10 bases in between. The sample taken for sequencing was CD4+ T cells from blood. The chain carries TRBV7-3 and TRBJ2-7, with D perhaps TRBD1 (6 bases). This sequence was found in a woman aged 40 to 50 with multiple sclerosis. As DNA, the CDR3 is TGTGCCAGCAGCTTACGAGGGGGTCCCTACGAGCAGTACTTC. Residues: CASSLRGGPYEQYF.